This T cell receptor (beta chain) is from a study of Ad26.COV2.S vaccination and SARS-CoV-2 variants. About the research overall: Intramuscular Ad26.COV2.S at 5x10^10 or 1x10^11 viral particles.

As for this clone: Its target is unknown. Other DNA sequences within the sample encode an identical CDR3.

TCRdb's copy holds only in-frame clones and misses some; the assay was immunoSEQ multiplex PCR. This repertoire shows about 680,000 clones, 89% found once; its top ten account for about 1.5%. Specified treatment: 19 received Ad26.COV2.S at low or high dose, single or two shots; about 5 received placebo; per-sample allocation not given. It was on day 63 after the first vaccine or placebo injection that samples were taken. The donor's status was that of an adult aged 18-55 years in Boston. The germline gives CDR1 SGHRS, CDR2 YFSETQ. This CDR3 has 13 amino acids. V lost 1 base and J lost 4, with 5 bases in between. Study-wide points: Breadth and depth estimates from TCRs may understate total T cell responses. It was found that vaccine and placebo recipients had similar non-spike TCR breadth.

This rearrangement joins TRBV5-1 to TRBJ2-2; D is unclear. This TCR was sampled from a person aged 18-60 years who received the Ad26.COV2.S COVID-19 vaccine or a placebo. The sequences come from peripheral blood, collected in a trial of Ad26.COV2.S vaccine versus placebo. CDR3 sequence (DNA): TGCGCCAGCAGCTTGTTGGGCACCGGGGAGCTGTTTTTT. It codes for CASSLLGTGELFF.